The rows below give T cell receptor beta chains drawn from one sample of a study of blood T cell repertoires in COVID-19. Sequencing was performed with immunoSEQ multiplex PCR; in TCRdb, only in-frame clones are kept and a portion is missing. The table has roughly 250,000 clones, under 85% seen once; the top ten hold around 3.6%. Sequencing was performed on peripheral blood. The receptors were sampled from a woman aged 40 to 50 with active or convalescent COVID-19. Each CDR3 is given with its conserved first and last residue. The order of the fields is CDR3 protein, CDR3 length, D gene, V gene, clone size. The D gene is left open where the match is weak. Expanded clones are given a class, and other clones once, few, many or no size at all.

CDR3aa: CASSADRGNSPLHF
len: 14
d_gene: TRBD1
v_gene: TRBV9
abundance: .

CDR3aa: CASTRAGAPNTEAFF
len: 15
d_gene: .
v_gene: TRBV6-5
abundance: .

CDR3aa: CASSPYAAQGTIHF
len: 14
d_gene: .
v_gene: TRBV18
abundance: .

CDR3aa: CASSQDRATGELFF
len: 14
d_gene: .
v_gene: TRBV4-2
abundance: .

CDR3aa: CASSLSGTGDQPQHF
len: 15
d_gene: TRBD1
v_gene: TRBV5-1
abundance: .

CDR3aa: CASNFGQGDGYTF
len: 13
d_gene: TRBD1
v_gene: TRBV6-5
abundance: .

CDR3aa: CASSFSPTGWNTEAFF
len: 16
d_gene: TRBD1
v_gene: TRBV28
abundance: .

CDR3aa: CASSLVGGLQETQYF
len: 15
d_gene: .
v_gene: TRBV5-1
abundance: .

CDR3aa: CATSDTFQGTQYF
len: 13
d_gene: .
v_gene: TRBV27
abundance: .

CDR3aa: CASADRDTSYGYTF
len: 14
d_gene: .
v_gene: TRBV5-1
abundance: once

CDR3aa: CASSYATEAFF
len: 11
d_gene: .
v_gene: TRBV28
abundance: .

CDR3aa: CASSPTVPPTQYF
len: 13
d_gene: .
v_gene: TRBV3-1/TRBV3-2
abundance: .

CDR3aa: CASSPGPLYGYTF
len: 13
d_gene: .
v_gene: TRBV4-1
abundance: few

CDR3aa: CASSQDVGVGRRTEAFF
len: 17
d_gene: .
v_gene: TRBV14
abundance: .

CDR3aa: CASSSEGAEKLFF
len: 13
d_gene: TRBD1
v_gene: TRBV27
abundance: .

CDR3aa: CSAGGAEAFF
len: 10
d_gene: TRBD1
v_gene: TRBV20-1
abundance: .

CDR3aa: CASSYRDRRRGYTF
len: 14
d_gene: .
v_gene: TRBV6-5
abundance: .

CDR3aa: CASSLLENYGYTF
len: 13
d_gene: .
v_gene: TRBV7-9
abundance: .

CDR3aa: CASSSGTGQPYEQYF
len: 15
d_gene: TRBD1
v_gene: TRBV6-5
abundance: .

CDR3aa: CASSLAVGTVLEKLFF
len: 16
d_gene: TRBD1
v_gene: TRBV11-2
abundance: .

CDR3aa: CASSPRTGGVLGNTIYF
len: 17
d_gene: TRBD1
v_gene: TRBV11-2
abundance: .